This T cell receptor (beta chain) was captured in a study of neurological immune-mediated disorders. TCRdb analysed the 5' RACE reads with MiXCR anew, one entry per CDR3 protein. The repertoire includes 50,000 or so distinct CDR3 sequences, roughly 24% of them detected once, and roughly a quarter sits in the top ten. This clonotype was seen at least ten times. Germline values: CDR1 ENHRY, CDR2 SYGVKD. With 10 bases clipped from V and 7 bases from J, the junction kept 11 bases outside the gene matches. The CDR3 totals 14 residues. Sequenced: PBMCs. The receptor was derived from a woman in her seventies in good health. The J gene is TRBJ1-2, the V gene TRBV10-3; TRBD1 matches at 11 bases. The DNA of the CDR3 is TGTGCCAGCGCAGAGGGACAGGGGGTGCGTGGCTACACCTTC. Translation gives CASAEGQGVRGYTF.